This TCR beta chain was sequenced during a study of cytomegalovirus exposure and HLA in healthy donors. Turning to this clone: Its antigen remains unidentified.

Trimming cost V 4 bases and J 0 bases; bases outside gene matches: 25. This CDR3 contains 22 residues. Looked up from germline, CDR1 is GTSNPN and CDR2 is SVGIG (reference sequence). Study results and limitations: Earlier results showed most TCR beta V segments being productive about 87% or about 30% of the time. Apart from CMV serostatus, no immune exposure information was available. Researchers reported in a later analysis that a missense DCLRE1C variant was tied to TCR beta V- and J-gene trimming.

13 Jbeta primers and 60 Vbeta primers were used for the PCR. Data came from immunoSEQ multiplex PCR; TCRdb stores just in-frame clones and leaves some out. The sample lists over 95,000 clones, 74% occurring once. The sample was PBMCs. The receptor comes from a human donor in good health. The chain employs TRBV30 and TRBJ2-2, with 8 nucleotides matching TRBD2. CDR3: CAWNKGRWLAGPDPANTGELFF. CDR3 DNA: TGTGCCTGGAACAAGGGGAGGTGGCTAGCGGGCCCCGACCCCGCGAACACCGGGGAGCTGTTTTTT.